This entry is about one T cell receptor (beta chain). Antigen unknown. A read error may produce the germline difference seen at one junction end. The germline gives CDR1 SGDLS, CDR2 YYNGEE. The CDR3 contains 17 residues. The sample belongs to a study of T cells after yellow fever vaccination. On the study more broadly: With SMART-Seq v4 Ultra Low Input, the fractions containing low cell numbers were prepared. General observations from the study: In post-booster samples, most primary-vaccination clones reappeared (just under 97% CD4, about 91% CD8). Contaminating bulk clonotypes could be abundant in FACS-sorted repertoires.

Production of TCR cDNA was by 5'RACE template switching, which also added a universal primer site and UMIs. TCRdb re-analysed the 5' RACE reads in MiXCR, keeping a single row per CDR3 protein. The sample includes around 310,000 distinct CDR3 sequences, 8.5% to 10% of them seen just once. The sequence was obtained from a young man who received the YFV17D yellow fever vaccine. The sequenced sample was PBMCs, obtained on the day of the first yellow fever vaccination. The chain recombines TRBV9 with TRBJ1-1, with TRBD1 matching over 9 bases. The DNA of the CDR3 is TGTGCCAGCAGCGTTGCCGGGACAGGGTGGACGAACACTGAAGCTTCCTTT. This sequence encodes CASSVAGTGWTNTEASF.